This TCR beta chain was documented in a study of beta chain features in type 1 diabetes. As for this clone: The antigen is unknown.

Heparinised blood was drawn once per donor, averaging around 120 mL. Expressed TCRB transcripts were sequenced because the isolated RNA had all been reverse transcribed beforehand. Assay: immunoSEQ multiplex PCR; the TCRdb copy retains only in-frame clones and omits some. The sample gives around 250,000 clones, less than 35% of which show up once; around 4% is in the top ten. General study findings and limits: A greater similarity of naive, central memory and Treg TCRB repertoires was seen among patients than among healthy donors.

Looked up from germline, CDR1 is SGHNT and CDR2 is YENEEA. V lost 7 bases to trimming and J lost 2 bases, with 21 bases between them. This CDR3 is 16 amino acids long. The receptor comes from a man aged 30 to 39 in good health. Sequenced material: central memory CD4+ T cells from blood. This rearrangement joins TRBV11-3 to TRBJ2-7; perhaps TRBD1 as D (5 bases). CDR3 protein: CASTPGFHTTPYEQYF. In DNA form, the CDR3 reads TGTGCCAGCACTCCAGGGTTTCATACCACACCCTACGAGCAGTACTTC.